One and the same sample provided the 9 T cell receptor beta chains below, sequenced in a study of vaccination and CD4 T cells after COVID-19. No antigen has been identified for these receptors. The time point is: late sampling 161 to 241 days after vaccination in three convalescent patients. The treatment denotes: roughly 10-day PBMC culture with coronavirus spike peptide pools or control peptides (ViraFEST assay). The Oncomine TCR Beta short-read assay generated sequence data from the DNA of cultured CD4+ T cells. TCRdb passed the PCR reads through MiXCR, listing each CDR3 protein once. The repertoire holds roughly 23,000 distinct CDR3 sequences, with approximately 40% as singletons. Sequenced material: CD4+ T cells from blood, cultured in vitro, taken about 7 months after SARS-CoV-2 vaccination. These receptor sequences come from a human donor who had recovered from COVID-19.

This chain uses TRBV20-1 with TRBJ2-7, with D possibly matching TRBD2 (6 bases). Trimming cost V 3 bases and J 1 base, with 19 bases left between them. CDR1 and CDR2 (germline): DFQATT, SNEGSKA (reference sequence). CDR3 length: 16 residues. The CDR3 reads CSARAFGRDSSYEQYF. CDR3 in DNA: TGCAGTGCTAGGGCCTTTGGTAGGGACTCTTCCTACGAGCAGTACTTC.

The chain combines TRBV28 with TRBJ1-3; no firm D call. The CDR3 contains 13 residues. V shed 6 bases and J shed 4 bases, with 10 bases lying between them. Germline lookup yields CDR1 MDHEN and CDR2 SYDVKM. The CDR3 spells CASSLRPGNTIYF. For the CDR3, the DNA is TGTGCCAGCAGCCTTAGGCCCGGAAACACCATATATTTT.

This chain links TRBV28 with TRBJ1-5; D is uncertain. V shed 5 bases and J shed 2 bases, with 16 bases lying between them. Germline lookup yields CDR1 MDHEN and CDR2 SYDVKM. This CDR3 is built from 16 residues. CDR3 amino acids: CASSRSGLRRNQPQHF. The CDR3 DNA follows: TGTGCCAGCAGTAGGAGCGGGCTTCGACGCAATCAGCCCCAGCATTTT.

The V and J genes are TRBV6-1 and TRBJ2-5; D ambiguous. The CDR3 is 13 amino acids. Trimming took off 0 bases at V and 7 bases at J, with 9 bases between the two ends. Germline CDR1 and CDR2: MNHNS and SASEGT. This CDR3 reads CASSEADWGTQYF. The CDR3 DNA reads TGTGCCAGCAGTGAAGCAGACTGGGGGACCCAGTACTTC.

This clonotype was seen a few times. The chain joins TRBV28 to TRBJ2-3, with D possibly TRBD1 on 7 matching bases. Germline-derived CDR1 and CDR2 are MDHEN and SYDVKM. Trimming removed 4 bases at V and 2 bases at J, with 16 bases between. The CDR3 contains 16 residues. Here the CDR3 reads CASSSRRGRVTDTQYF. In DNA form, the CDR3 reads TGTGCCAGCAGTTCCCGGAGGGGGCGCGTCACAGATACGCAGTATTTT.

Regarding this clonotype: An end of the junction differs from the germline gene, which may be a read error. CDR3 sequence (DNA): TGTGCCGGCAGTTCCCGCGAGGGACAGGGGTTTAGGGAGCAGTACTTC. This codes for CAGSSREGQGFREQYF. The genes are TRBV28 and TRBJ2-7, with TRBD1 matching 10 bases. The CDR3 consists of 16 residues. From germline, CDR1 is MDHEN and CDR2 SYDVKM. The complete variable domain, with remaining parts taken from reference TRBV28 and TRBJ2-7, reads DVKVTQSSRYLVKRTGEKVFLECVQDMDHENMFWYRQDPGLGLRLIYFSYDVKMKEKGDIPEGYSVSREKKERFSLILESASTNQTSMYLCAGSSREGQGFREQYFGPGTRLTVT.

This clonotype came up a few times. The chain links TRBV19 to TRBJ1-1; 9 nucleotides line up with TRBD1. The V gene's germline CDR1 is LNHDA and CDR2 SQIVND (reference sequence). This CDR3 comprises 14 residues. The V and J ends lost 6 bases and 6 bases, in that order; junction bases with no gene match: 8. CDR3 residues: CASSWDRVMPEAFF. CDR3 coding DNA: TGTGCCAGTAGCTGGGACAGGGTTATGCCTGAAGCTTTCTTT.

This clonotype was detected only a few times. V gene TRBV7-2 combines with J gene TRBJ1-6; 9 nucleotides line up with TRBD1. V lost 1 base and J lost 8; bases outside the gene matches: 6. CDR1 SGHTA and CDR2 FQGNSA come from the germline V gene. The CDR3 has 16 amino acids. The CDR3 sequence: CASSLGGTGSDSPLHF. The CDR3 DNA follows: TGTGCCAGCAGCTTAGGAGGGACAGGGAGTGATTCACCCCTCCACTTT. Based on the CDR3 plus reference TRBV7-2 and TRBJ1-6, the full variable domain is GAGVSQSPSNKVTEKGKDVELRCDPISGHTALYWYRQSLGQGLEFLIYFQGNSAPDKSGLPSDRFSAERTGGSVSTLTIQRTQQEDSAVYLCASSLGGTGSDSPLHFGNGTRLTVT.

This clonotype appeared a few times. The chain is built from TRBV5-1 and TRBJ2-7; TRBD1 matches at 7 bases. J was trimmed by 3 bases and V by 2 bases; bases with no gene match: 5. Germline assignment: CDR1 SGHRS and CDR2 YFSETQ. CDR3 size: 14 residues. The CDR3 coding sequence is TGCGCCAGCAGCTTCGACAGGGCGTTCTACGAGCAGTACTTC. Encoded protein: CASSFDRAFYEQYF. Combining the CDR3 with reference TRBV5-1 and TRBJ2-7 gives the whole variable domain KAGVTQTPRYLIKTRGQQVTLSCSPISGHRSVSWYQQTPGQGLQFLFEYFSETQRNKGNFPGRFSGRQFSNSRSEMNVSTLELGDSALYLCASSFDRAFYEQYFGPGTRLTVT.